This paragraph reports one T cell receptor (beta chain). What it binds is unknown. Without exception, sorted populations had purity beyond 95%. The data originate from a study of beta chain features in type 1 diabetes. Across the study: All of the samples together had 95 million to 140 million sorted cells examined.

Study-level points and caveats: Sequencing used cDNA, and cells with high TCR expression could therefore be over-represented.

Isolated RNA was reverse transcribed in full, so expressed TCRB transcripts were sequenced. The table came from immunoSEQ multiplex PCR; TCRdb's copy has only in-frame clones and leaves some out. The data contain hundreds of thousands of clones, around 28% of them singletons. This TCR came from a man younger than 35 in good health. The sequencing input was naive CD4+ T cells from blood.

The CDR3 DNA reads as TGTGCCAGCAGCTTAGAAGCGGGACAGACCTACGAGCAGTACTTC. Its translation is CASSLEAGQTYEQYF. This sequence joins TRBV7-9 and TRBJ2-7, with D possibly called TRBD1 or TRBD2 (7 bases each). Germline V gene sequence: CDR1 SEHNR, CDR2 FQNEAQ (reference sequence). The CDR3 is 15 residues long. V lost 1 base and J lost 2, with 12 bases in between.